The clone carrying this T cell receptor beta chain occurred a few times. No antigen is known for it. The source of the sample is a study of beta chain features in type 1 diabetes. Expressed TCRB transcripts were sequenced, since all the RNA that had been isolated was reverse transcribed. Generated by immunoSEQ multiplex PCR, the TCRdb table keeps only in-frame clones and is missing some. The sample includes 250,000 to 350,000 clones, approximately 15% of them seen just once. The V end lost 5 bases, the J end lost 4 bases, and 15 bases lay between the germline ends. The length of the CDR3 is 15 residues. The germline V gene has CDR1 SGHVS and CDR2 FNYEAQ. Sorting of CD4+ naive, central memory, regulatory and stem cell-like memory cells was performed via CD45RO/CCR7/CD25/CD127/CD95/CD27. Regarding the study as a whole: Shorter TCRB CDR3s, moderately but significantly so, were found in Type 1 diabetes patients in all four CD4+ subsets. PCR could preferentially amplify shorter templates, alike in patients and controls. The similarity of naive, central memory and Treg TCRB repertoires appeared greater among patients than among healthy donors.

The V call is TRBV7-6, the J call TRBJ1-3, with D perhaps TRBD1 (6 bases). Sequencing was performed on naive CD4+ T cells from blood. The source is a man between 18 and 35 years old with type 1 diabetes. This chain's CDR3 is CASSARGRSGNTIYF. CDR3 in DNA: TGTGCCAGCAGCGCCAGGGGCCGATCGGGAAACACCATATATTTT.